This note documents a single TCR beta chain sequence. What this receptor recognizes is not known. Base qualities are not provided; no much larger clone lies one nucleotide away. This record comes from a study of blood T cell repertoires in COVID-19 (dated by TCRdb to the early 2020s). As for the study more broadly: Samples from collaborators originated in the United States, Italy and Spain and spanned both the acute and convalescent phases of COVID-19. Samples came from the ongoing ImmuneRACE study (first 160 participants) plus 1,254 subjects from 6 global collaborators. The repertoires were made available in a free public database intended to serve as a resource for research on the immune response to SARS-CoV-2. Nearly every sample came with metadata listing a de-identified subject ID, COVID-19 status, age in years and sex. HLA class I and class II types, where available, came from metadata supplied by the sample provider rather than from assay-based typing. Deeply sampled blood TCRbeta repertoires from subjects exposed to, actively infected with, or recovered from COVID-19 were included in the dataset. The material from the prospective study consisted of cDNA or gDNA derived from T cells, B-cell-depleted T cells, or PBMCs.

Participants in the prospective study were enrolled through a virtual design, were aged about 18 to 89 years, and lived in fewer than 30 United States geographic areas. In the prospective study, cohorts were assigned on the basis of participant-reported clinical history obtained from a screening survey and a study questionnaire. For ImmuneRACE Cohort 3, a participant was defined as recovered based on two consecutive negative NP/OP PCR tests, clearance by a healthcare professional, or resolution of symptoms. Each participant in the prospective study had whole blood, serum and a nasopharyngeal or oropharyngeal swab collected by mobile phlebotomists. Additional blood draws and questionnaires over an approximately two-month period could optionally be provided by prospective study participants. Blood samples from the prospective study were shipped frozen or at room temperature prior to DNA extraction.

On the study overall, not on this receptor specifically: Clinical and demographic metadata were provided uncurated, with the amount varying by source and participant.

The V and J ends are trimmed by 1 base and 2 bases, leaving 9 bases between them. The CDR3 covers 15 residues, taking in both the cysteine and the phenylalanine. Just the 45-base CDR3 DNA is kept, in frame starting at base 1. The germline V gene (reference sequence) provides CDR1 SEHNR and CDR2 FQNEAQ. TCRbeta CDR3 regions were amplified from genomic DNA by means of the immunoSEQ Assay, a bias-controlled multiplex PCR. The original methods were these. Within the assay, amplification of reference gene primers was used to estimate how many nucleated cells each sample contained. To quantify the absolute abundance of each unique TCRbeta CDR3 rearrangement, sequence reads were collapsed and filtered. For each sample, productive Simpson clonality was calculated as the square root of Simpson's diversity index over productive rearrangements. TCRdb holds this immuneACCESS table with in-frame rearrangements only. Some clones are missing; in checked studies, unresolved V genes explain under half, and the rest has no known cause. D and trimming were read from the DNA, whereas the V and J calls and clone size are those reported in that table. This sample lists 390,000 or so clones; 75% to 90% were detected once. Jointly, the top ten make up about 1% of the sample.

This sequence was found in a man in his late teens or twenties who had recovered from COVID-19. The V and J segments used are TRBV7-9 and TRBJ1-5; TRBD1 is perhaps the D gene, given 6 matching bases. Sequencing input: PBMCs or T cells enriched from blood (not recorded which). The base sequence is TGTGCCAGCAGCTTAGGGTCAGGGGGCAATCAGCCCCAGCATTTT. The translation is CASSLGSGGNQPQHF. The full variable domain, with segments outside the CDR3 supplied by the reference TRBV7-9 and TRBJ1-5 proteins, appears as DTGVSQNPRHKITKRGQNVTFRCDPISEHNRLYWYRQTLGQGPEFLTYFQNEAQLEKSRLLSDRFSAERPKGSFSTLEIQRTEQGDSAMYLCASSLGSGGNQPQHFGDGTRLSIL.